This T cell receptor beta chain was sequenced in a study of blood T cells in healthy people across ages. The CDR3 contains 17 residues. Germline V lookup: CDR1 DFQATT, CDR2 SNEGSKA (reference sequence). With V trimmed by 6 bases and J by 1 base, 8 bases remained unmatched. The second PCR ran 7 to 11 cycles with a sample-barcoded 5' primer and J-beta primers. TCRdb redid the calling of the 5' RACE reads with MiXCR, one entry per CDR3 protein. The table shows 1.5 million to 2 million distinct CDR3 sequences, with 34% occurring only once. The chain links TRBV20-1 to TRBJ2-1; 14 bases are shared with TRBD2. This sequence originates from a woman younger than 45 in good health. Source material: blood. In DNA form, the CDR3 reads TGCAGTGCCCCGGGACTAGCGGGAGTCGTATCCTACAATGAGCAGTTCTTC. Translating it yields CSAPGLAGVVSYNEQFF.